This T cell receptor beta chain derives from a study of blood T cell repertoires in COVID-19 (dated by TCRdb to 2019 to 2021). About the investigation overall: Samples covering the acute and convalescent phases of COVID-19 were provided by collaborators in the United States, Italy and Spain. The material from the prospective study consisted of cDNA or gDNA derived from T cells, B-cell-depleted T cells, or PBMCs. The sample metadata nearly always contained a de-identified subject ID, COVID-19 status, age in years and sex. Samples came from the ongoing ImmuneRACE study (first 160 participants) plus 1,254 subjects from 6 global collaborators. Where HLA class I and class II types were available, the types were taken from metadata supplied by the sample provider, not from assay-based typing. The repertoires were released in a freely available public database intended as a resource for research on the immune response to SARS-CoV-2. Deeply sampled blood TCRbeta repertoires from subjects exposed to, actively infected with, or recovered from COVID-19 were included in the dataset. Results the study describes overall, beyond this receptor: The quantity of clinical and demographic metadata differed by source and by participant and was supplied without curation.

The immunoSEQ Assay, a bias-controlled multiplex PCR, was used to amplify TCRbeta CDR3 regions from genomic DNA. For the original study's pipeline: The number of nucleated cells in each sample was estimated from the amplification of reference gene primers within the assay. To quantify the absolute abundance of each unique TCRbeta CDR3 rearrangement, sequence reads were collapsed and filtered. For each sample, productive Simpson clonality was calculated as the square root of Simpson's diversity index over productive rearrangements. TCRdb obtained this table from immuneACCESS and retained in-frame rearrangements with V and J assigned. These tables miss some clones; where compared with another copy, unresolved V genes account for less than half of the shortfall, and the remainder is unexplained. V and J calls and clone size are those listed in that table; D and trimming were worked out from the DNA. The sample table lists approximately 120,000 clones, about 83% of them with a count of one. About 6.3% of the sample is taken by the ten largest.

Whole blood was collected in K2EDTA tubes by collaborating institutions according to the institutions' own protocols. Collaborator samples were shipped for TCRbeta analysis as frozen whole blood, isolated PBMCs, or DNA extracted from either sample type. The germline V gene encodes CDR1 SGDLS and CDR2 YYNGEE. Counted from cysteine to phenylalanine, this CDR3 has 16 amino acids. CDR3 DNA is the only sequence kept; it has 48 bases, read in frame from the first base. V is shortened by 1 base, J by 7 bases, and the region joining them spans 20 bases. Comment on this clone: What antigen it recognizes has not been identified. No base quality values were provided; no much bigger clone lies one nucleotide off.

The rearrangement joined TRBV9 to TRBJ2-5; the best D guess is TRBD2, with 6 bases matching. Specimen: peripheral blood. The TCR comes from a man older than 75 with active or convalescent COVID-19. The base sequence is TGTGCCAGCAGCGTAACGGCCGGGAGTAGGGCCACGACCCAGTACTTC. It translates as CASSVTAGSRATTQYF.